These T cell receptor beta chains were read from a single sample in a study of cytotoxic CD8 clonotypes in ibrutinib-treated CLL. Profiling relied on immunoSEQ multiplex PCR, and the TCRdb table lists in-frame clones only, not all of them. The repertoire has about 45,000 clones, 60% to 80% of them found once; the top ten carry roughly 21%. The specimen was PBMCs, collected after 24 months of ibrutinib treatment. These receptors were obtained from a human donor with chronic lymphocytic leukemia. Both conserved end residues are trimmed from each CDR3.

J | V | CDR3
TRBJ2-3 | TRBV20-1 | SASFADTQY
TRBJ1-1 | TRBV12-5 | ASGPALQGGGTEAF
TRBJ1-2 | TRBV6-1 | ASSNGHLGYT
TRBJ2-7 | TRBV4-1 | ASSHRRPGLAGPSSYEQY
TRBJ2-7 | TRBV5-4 | ASSLGVGLSYEQY
TRBJ1-2 | TRBV2 | ASSRKSNYGYT
TRBJ1-2 | TRBV7-9 | ASSGTGTGFGYT
TRBJ2-7 | TRBV27 | ASSLRAGEQY
TRBJ2-5 | TRBV2 | ASPSFPLEDGETQY
TRBJ1-4 | TRBV18 | ASSLDRGNEKLF
TRBJ1-1 | TRBV29-1 | SVEPGLTEAF
TRBJ2-5 | TRBV2 | ASSGAAGTQY
TRBJ2-7 | TRBV27 | ASSPLDSYEQY
TRBJ2-1 | TRBV6-6 | ASSYSRGLAGNEQF
TRBJ1-3 | TRBV27 | ASSFGLPQGPSFSGNTIY
TRBJ1-1 | TRBV19 | ASSIGNRGVNTEAF
TRBJ2-1 | TRBV29-1 | SGNKGHNEQF
TRBJ1-1 | TRBV6-6 | ASSTGGLTEAF
TRBJ2-7 | TRBV5-1 | ASSLAAGLHYEQY
TRBJ1-2 | TRBV30 | AWSQVGDGYT